Sequencing of this T cell receptor (beta chain) was carried out in a study of CD8+CD57+ T cells in acquired aplastic anemia (dated by TCRdb to the late 2010s). For the study in its entirety: DNA extracted from sorted CD4+ and CD8+ cells had a mean of roughly 3.4 ug, with a range of roughly 0.18 to 27.4 ug. CD8+CD57+ expansion was defined as frequency above the mean frequency observed in healthy subjects. On the study overall, not on this receptor specifically: Roughly 30 CD8+ CDR3 sequences were found to be shared between patients and controls, but these sequences appeared to be highly expressed in patients and within the immunodominant clones of the patients. Patients and healthy controls showed no significant difference in CD8+ Simpson's diversity (P=0.060).

Measured from the cysteine to the phenylalanine, the CDR3 is 13 residues long. Only CDR3 DNA is held: 39 bases, read in frame from base 1. The junction shows trimming of 5 bases on V and 3 bases on J, plus 9 bases between the germline ends. Reading the germline V gene gives CDR1 KGHDR and CDR2 SFDVKD. Expansion of CD8+CD57+ cells had been shown by flow cytometry in the patients chosen for sequencing. Severe acquired aplastic anemia was diagnosed in all patients according to International Study of Aplastic Anemia and Agranulocytosis and Camitta criteria. At the time blood was sampled, none of the patients had received any therapy. The study deep-sequenced TCR repertoires of sorted CD4+ and CD8+ blood T cells from severe aplastic anemia patients and healthy subjects. Patients were enrolled under clinicaltrials.gov protocols 00001620, 01623167, 00001397, 00071045, 00081523 and 00961064 in the USA. Ficoll-Paque density gradient centrifugation was used to isolate peripheral blood mononuclear cells. Before DNA extraction, CD4+ and CD8+ T cells were sorted by FACS or by magnetic beads.

Profiling of TCR beta VDJ combinations and CDR3 sequences used genomic DNA as the template. An Illumina HiSeq 2000 was the platform used for TCR repertoire sequencing. The study's processing was this. Repertoire assessment relied on Simpson's diversity index, CDR3 size and DJ length profiles, and TRBV/TRBJ rearrangement plots. Whichever DNA sequence was most abundant in the deep sequencing data was defined as the immunodominant clone. CDR3 amino acid sequences were checked for sharing across subjects and were also compared against the VDJdb database and published repertoires. Clones were called with MiXCR by TCRdb after fastp trimmed the public reads at Q25, and only in-frame beta chains were retained. Rows are unified per CDR3 protein, each entry keeping the most common DNA and genes. None of the V and J calls come from the authors' own analysis; TCRdb made them. This sample gives roughly 150,000 distinct CDR3 sequences in total; less than 60% of them show up just once. The ten largest clones take up around 2.9% of the sample.

The table lists this clonotype with many counts. Its target antigen remains unknown. Per-base quality was not reported, and no clone a single base away is much larger than it. The specimen sequenced was sorted CD4+, CD8+, or CD8+CD57+ T cells (not recorded which) from PBMCs. The sequence links TRBV24-1 to TRBJ1-1; a weak D assignment points to TRBD1 (5 bases agree). This clonotype was obtained from a human donor with aplastic anemia. The bases read TGTGCCACCAGTGCCCTGGGGGACACTGAAGCTTTCTTT. The encoded protein is CATSALGDTEAFF.